A single sample gave rise to the 13 T cell receptor beta chains below, sequenced in a study of blood T cells in healthy people across ages. With a J-beta primer mix and a sample-barcoded 5' primer, a second PCR ran 7 to 11 cycles. A single record per CDR3 protein comes from TCRdb applying MiXCR to the 5' RACE reads. Altogether about 1 million distinct CDR3 sequences are present, under 55% being singletons, with the ten largest covering approximately 17%. The sequenced sample consisted of blood. These receptors were obtained from a woman in her sixties or seventies in good health.

The rearrangement uses TRBV20-1 and TRBJ2-1, with 8 bases aligning to TRBD2. Looked up from germline, CDR1 is DFQATT and CDR2 is SNEGSKA (reference sequence). V shed 3 bases, J shed 5 bases, and the junction held 21 bases outside the gene matches. The CDR3 runs 19 residues. DNA of the CDR3: TGCAGTGCTAGCTATAGCGGGAACAAAGGGGGGCGGTATAACAATGAGCAGTTCTTC. As protein: CSASYSGNKGGRYNNEQFF.

This chain connects TRBV27 to TRBJ1-4; D call uncertain. The CDR3 has 12 residues. CDR1 is MNHEY and CDR2 is SMNVEV in the germline V gene (reference sequence). The CDR3: CSGPGQPEKLFF. CDR3 DNA: TGTTCAGGCCCGGGCCAGCCAGAAAAACTGTTTTTT.

In its sample, this clonotype was seen many times. The chain is built from TRBV28 and TRBJ2-7, with 14 bases matching TRBD2. The CDR3 consists of 15 residues. Germline-derived CDR1 and CDR2 are MDHEN and SYDVKM. Unmatched junction bases numbered 4, after V lost 5 bases and J lost 4 bases. As DNA, the CDR3 is TGTGCCAGCAGTCAGGGACTAGCGGGAGTATACGAGCAGTACTTC. Its protein product is CASSQGLAGVYEQYF.

This clonotype was detected only a few times. The chain links TRBV6-1 to TRBJ2-1, with D perhaps matching TRBD1 (6 bases). The V gene lost 3 bases and the J gene lost 4 bases, with 13 bases spanning the gap. Germline CDR1 and CDR2: MNHNS and SASEGT. The CDR3 length is 15 residues. This chain's CDR3 is CASSETGTSYNEQFF. The CDR3 DNA is TGTGCCAGCAGTGAGACAGGAACTTCTTACAATGAGCAGTTCTTC.

V and J are TRBV2 and TRBJ2-7, with D uncertain. Germline V lookup: CDR1 SNHLY, CDR2 FYNNEI. Trimming took off 4 bases at V and 4 bases at J, with 8 bases between the two ends. The CDR3 length is 12 residues. CDR3 amino acids: CASSGARYEQYF. As DNA, the CDR3 is TGTGCCAGCAGTGGGGCTAGGTACGAGCAGTACTTC.

J is TRBJ2-3 and V is TRBV7-9, with D perhaps TRBD2 (6 bases). The CDR3 runs to 17 residues. With 5 bases removed from V and 0 bases from J, the gap between germline ends came to 18 bases. Germline V gives CDR1 SEHNR, CDR2 FQNEAQ (reference sequence). The CDR3: CASSTSGSNPSTDTQYF. Written as DNA, the CDR3 is TGTGCCAGCAGCACCAGCGGGTCCAACCCTAGCACAGATACGCAGTATTTT.

The genes are TRBV27 and TRBJ1-1; 9 positions agree with TRBD1. Trimming at V came to 4 bases and at J to 0 bases, leaving 3 bases not matched to a gene. This CDR3 region has 15 residues. Germline V gene sequence: CDR1 MNHEY, CDR2 SMNVEV (reference sequence). The CDR3 coding sequence is TGTGCCAGCAGTTGGACAGGGGAGATGAACACTGAAGCTTTCTTT. It translates to CASSWTGEMNTEAFF.

This clonotype has a handful of counts. V and J are TRBV11-2 and TRBJ2-7; 12 nucleotides agree with TRBD2. Trimming cost V 5 bases and J 1 base; bases outside gene matches: 3. This CDR3 is built from 15 residues. CDR1 and CDR2 from the germline V gene are SGHAT and FQNNGV. The CDR3 nucleotides read TGTGCCAGCAGCGGACTAGCGGGAATTTCCTACGAGCAGTACTTC. This sequence encodes CASSGLAGISYEQYF.

This clonotype was seen more than once but under ten times. The chain joins TRBV12-5 to TRBJ2-5; TRBD2 matches at 11 bases. TRBJ2-7 matches the DNA end more closely, so the J call is doubtful. The germline V gene has CDR1 LGHNT and CDR2 FRNRAP. The CDR3 runs to 16 residues. This CDR3 is CASGLVVTSGSYEQYF. The CDR3, as DNA: TGTGCTAGTGGTTTGGTCGTTACTAGCGGGAGCTACGAGCAGTACTTC.

This rearrangement joins TRBV7-9 to TRBJ2-5, with 11 bases identical to TRBD2. The J call may be in error: the DNA end matches TRBJ2-7 better. Germline V gene lookup returns CDR1 SEHNR and CDR2 FQNEAQ (reference sequence). The CDR3 runs 14 residues. The CDR3: CASSNSGGGYEQYF. In DNA form, the CDR3 reads TGTGCCAGCAGCAATAGCGGGGGGGGTTACGAGCAGTACTTC.

In this sample, this clonotype is medium-sized (0.01 to 0.1%). This sequence joins TRBV20-1 and TRBJ2-3, with TRBD1 matching 7 bases. V gave up 3 bases and J gave up 0 bases; unmatched junction bases: 15. CDR3 length: 18 residues. Looked up from germline, CDR1 is DFQATT and CDR2 is SNEGSKA (reference sequence). The CDR3 sequence is CSARVLPRTGSSTDTQYF. In nucleotides, the CDR3 is TGCAGTGCTAGGGTCCTCCCAAGGACAGGATCTAGCACAGATACGCAGTATTTT.

This clonotype appeared a few times. This sequence joins TRBV29-1 and TRBJ2-7, with 8 bases aligning to TRBD2. From germline, CDR1 is SQVTM and CDR2 ANQGSEA. The CDR3 contains 16 residues. V lost 3 bases, J lost 2 bases, and 12 bases stayed unmatched. CDR3 DNA: TGCAGCGTTGACGGGGGGGGTCGCGGGGACCCCTACGAGCAGTACTTC. This sequence encodes CSVDGGGRGDPYEQYF.

This clonotype has only one observation. This chain connects TRBV20-1 to TRBJ2-7, with a weak D call TRBD2 (7 bases). The V end lost 1 base, the J end lost 3 bases, and 16 bases lay between the germline ends. CDR1 and CDR2 from the germline V gene are DFQATT and SNEGSKA (reference sequence). The CDR3 runs 15 residues. CDR3 protein: CSARGGLGGYYEQYF. Written as DNA, the CDR3 is TGCAGTGCTAGAGGTGGACTAGGGGGATACTACGAGCAGTACTTC.